One and the same sample provided the 15 T cell receptor beta chains below, sequenced in a study of T cell responses to AZD1222 COVID-19 vaccine. Clones were sequenced by immunoSEQ multiplex PCR, and TCRdb holds only the in-frame ones, with some missing. The sample includes fewer than 150,000 clones, 75% to 90% of them seen just once. The material was peripheral blood, obtained on day 0 of AZD1222 vaccination. The origin of the receptors is an adult in good health.

This clone came up once. The CDR3 coding sequence is TGTGCCAGCAGTTTATTCGGGAGAGGGAGGGGAGATACGCAGTATTTT. Its translation is CASSLFGRGRGDTQYF. The chain recombines TRBV27 with TRBJ2-3; 7 bases match TRBD2. Germline V gives CDR1 MNHEY, CDR2 SMNVEV (reference sequence). The CDR3 totals 16 residues. Trimming removed 1 base from V and 5 bases from J; junction bases left unmatched: 9.

The J gene is TRBJ1-1, the V gene TRBV4-1, with D possibly being TRBD1 (5 bases). The CDR3 has 16 residues. CDR1 is MGHRA, CDR2 YSYEKL, per germline. V was shortened by 2 bases and J by 1 base, with 14 bases between the two germline ends. CDR3 loop: CASSQLGLIGNTEAFF. The DNA of the CDR3 is TGCGCCAGCAGCCAACTGGGGCTGATAGGGAACACTGAAGCTTTCTTT.

V is TRBV15 and J is TRBJ1-1; possible D gene TRBD1, 5 bases. Trimming removed 4 bases from V and 4 bases from J, with 13 bases in between. The CDR3 spans 14 residues. CDR1 and CDR2 (germline): LNHNV, YYDKDF (reference sequence). The CDR3: CATSKHGGGTEAFF. Written as DNA, the CDR3 is TGTGCCACCAGCAAGCACGGGGGAGGCACTGAAGCTTTCTTT.

The chain links TRBV12-3 or TRBV12-4 to TRBJ1-6; D is undetermined. The CDR3 has 13 amino acids. The V end lost 2 bases, the J end lost 6 bases, and 5 bases lay between the germline ends. The CDR3 DNA reads as TGTGCCAGCAGTTTATGGGCTAATTCACCCCTCCACTTT. Translating gives CASSLWANSPLHF.

The chain has TRBV19 and TRBJ2-2; TRBD2 matches 12 bases. Germline trimming cut 6 bases from V and 5 bases from J; bases unmatched to any gene: 7. The CDR3 is made up of 16 amino acids. CDR1 is LNHDA, CDR2 SQIVND, per germline (reference sequence). As DNA, the CDR3 is TGTGCCAGTAGCCGACTAGCGGGAGAACGTACCGGGGAGCTGTTTTTT. As protein: CASSRLAGERTGELFF.

The gene calls are TRBV6-5 and TRBJ2-3, with 13 bases aligning to TRBD2. V lost 8 bases and J lost 5; bases outside the gene matches: 7. From germline, CDR1 is MNHEY and CDR2 SVGAGI. CDR3 length: 15 amino acids. DNA for the CDR3: TGTGCCAGCTTTACTAGCGGGGGGGCAATAGATACGCAGTATTTT. This translates into CASFTSGGAIDTQYF.

CDR3 protein: CASSPLRVNTEAFF. The CDR3 DNA reads TGTGCCAGCAGCCCCCTTCGGGTGAACACTGAAGCTTTCTTT. This chain connects TRBV7-9 to TRBJ1-1; no reliable D call. Trimming took 5 bases from V and 0 from J, leaving 10 bases between them. Germline lookup yields CDR1 SEHNR and CDR2 FQNEAQ (reference sequence). CDR3 size: 14 residues.

The V and J genes are TRBV30 and TRBJ2-5; D is undetermined. The ends were cut back, 4 bases at V and 2 bases at J, with 14 bases in the middle. The V gene's germline CDR1 is GTSNPN and CDR2 SVGIG (reference sequence). The CDR3 contains 14 residues. The CDR3 spells CAWIPRETQETQYF. Written as DNA, the CDR3 is TGTGCCTGGATCCCGAGAGAGACTCAAGAGACCCAGTACTTC.

This chain joins TRBV11-2 and TRBJ1-4; TRBD1 is a possible D gene (6 bases). In germline, CDR1 is SGHAT, CDR2 FQNNGV. V was cut by 5 bases and J by 2 bases, with 12 bases left in between. CDR3 length equals 15 residues. In DNA, the CDR3 is TGTGCCAGCAGCCCTCAGGGGCAGACTAATGAAAAACTGTTTTTT. Amino acid sequence: CASSPQGQTNEKLFF.

The rearrangement joins TRBV3-1 (or the pseudogene TRBV3-2) to TRBJ2-5; TRBD2 might be the D (5 bases). Germline V gene sequence: CDR1 LGHDT, CDR2 YNNKEL (reference sequence). This CDR3 is 15 amino acids long. Deletions cut 0 bases from V and 0 bases from J, with 8 bases between. As DNA, the CDR3 is TGTGCCAGCAGCCAAGAGACGGGGAACCAAGAGACCCAGTACTTC. It codes for CASSQETGNQETQYF.

This sequence joins TRBV29-1 and TRBJ2-5; 8 bases match TRBD2. This CDR3 region has 16 residues. Germline-derived CDR1 and CDR2 are SQVTM and ANQGSEA. Unmatched junction bases numbered 12, after V lost 2 bases and J lost 4 bases. The CDR3 DNA sequence: TGCAGCGTTGAACCTCGGGGTAGCGGGGTAAGAGAGACCCAGTACTTC. It yields the protein CSVEPRGSGVRETQYF.

This rearrangement joins TRBV7-2 to TRBJ1-1; possibly TRBD1 for D (6 bases). The germline V gene encodes CDR1 SGHTA and CDR2 FQGNSA. The CDR3 has 15 amino acids. The V end lost 3 bases, the J end lost 1 base, and 12 bases lay between the germline ends. As DNA, the CDR3 is TGTGCCAGCAGCTTTTTCAGGGGTCAGAACACTGAAGCTTTCTTT. Protein product: CASSFFRGQNTEAFF.

This sequence joins TRBV2 and TRBJ2-2; TRBD2 agrees at 10 bases. Germline V lookup: CDR1 SNHLY, CDR2 FYNNEI. This CDR3 is 16 amino acids long. J gave up 2 bases and V 7 bases, and 7 bases lay outside the gene matches. CDR3 DNA sequence: TGTGCCAGCAATACGGGACTAGCGATTAACACCGGGGAGCTGTTTTTT. The encoded protein is CASNTGLAINTGELFF.

The genes are TRBV19 and TRBJ1-5; D is possibly TRBD1 (5 bases). V lost 8 bases and J lost 4, with 18 bases in between. This CDR3 region has 15 residues. CDR1 and CDR2 (germline): LNHDA, SQIVND (reference sequence). DNA for the CDR3: TGTGCCAGTTCCTCGGCGGGGCAGATTAATCAGCCCCAGCATTTT. Amino acid sequence: CASSSAGQINQPQHF.

This clone was recorded a few times. This chain uses TRBV19 with TRBJ2-7; 7 bases are a match to TRBD1. After removal of 5 bases from V and 1 base from J, the junction contained 11 bases not matched to a gene. In germline, CDR1 is LNHDA, CDR2 SQIVND (reference sequence). There are 16 residues in the CDR3. CDR3 sequence: CASSPRDSATSYEQYF. The CDR3 nucleotides are TGTGCCAGTAGTCCCCGGGACAGTGCGACTTCCTACGAGCAGTACTTC.